Here is one T cell receptor beta chain with its context. Method: immunoSEQ multiplex PCR; TCRdb's copy keeps in-frame clones and lacks some. The repertoire holds some 660,000 clones, with about 90% as singletons. This sample stems from a study of shared T cell receptors in the human thymus. CDR1 and CDR2 (germline): MDHEN, SYDVKM. The CDR3 is 15 residues long. V dropped 3 bases and J dropped 4 bases, with 15 bases sitting between them. These data also formed part of another study, on human thymus T cells. That source adds: Thymic resections from corrective heart surgery supplied the tissue. Both thymic and peripheral blood repertoires showed apparently biased V and J usage.

This chain joins TRBV28 and TRBJ1-2; D gene unclear. The sample was thymocytes. The receptor was isolated from a boy in the first two years of life with a congenital heart defect. The CDR3 bases are TGTGCCAGCAGTTTGTACTGCTTCCTATCCTATGGCTACACCTTC. The encoded protein is CASSLYCFLSYGYTF.